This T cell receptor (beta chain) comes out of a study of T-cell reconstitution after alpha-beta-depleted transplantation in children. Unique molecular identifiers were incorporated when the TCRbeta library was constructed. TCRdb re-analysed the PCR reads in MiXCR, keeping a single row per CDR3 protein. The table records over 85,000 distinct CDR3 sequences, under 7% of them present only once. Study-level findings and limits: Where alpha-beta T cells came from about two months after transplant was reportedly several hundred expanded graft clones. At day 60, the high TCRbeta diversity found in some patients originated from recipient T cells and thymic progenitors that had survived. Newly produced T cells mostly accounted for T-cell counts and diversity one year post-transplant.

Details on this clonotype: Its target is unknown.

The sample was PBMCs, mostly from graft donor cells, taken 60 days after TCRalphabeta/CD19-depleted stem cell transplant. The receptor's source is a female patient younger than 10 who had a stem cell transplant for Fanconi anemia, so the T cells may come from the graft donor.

CDR3: CASSLFGGGAVDTQYF. CDR3 DNA: TGTGCCAGCAGCTTATTCGGCGGGGGGGCCGTAGATACGCAGTATTTT. V is TRBV7-9 and J is TRBJ2-3, with 9 bases aligning to TRBD2. Germline trimming cut 2 bases from V and 5 bases from J; bases unmatched to any gene: 8. The CDR3 sequence is 16 residues long. Looked up from germline, CDR1 is SEHNR and CDR2 is FQNEAQ (reference sequence).